Listed below are T cell receptor beta chains from one sample, sequenced in a study of cytomegalovirus exposure and HLA in healthy donors. Assay used: immunoSEQ multiplex PCR; TCRdb lists only in-frame clones, some missing. The sample shows 200,000 to 300,000 clones, roughly 91% of them seen only once. Sequenced material: PBMCs. The receptors originated from a woman in her 30s in good health and CMV-seronegative. CDR3s include the opening cysteine and the closing phenylalanine or tryptophan. The order of the fields is clone size, D gene, V gene, J gene, CDR3 protein, CDR3 DNA. D genes are given only for firm matches. Size is omitted from some rows. Given values are once, few, many or a class for expanded clones.

clone size: .
D gene: .
V gene: TRBV4-3
J gene: TRBJ2-1
CDR3 protein: CASSQEWGAYNEQFF
CDR3 DNA: TGCGCCAGCAGCCAAGAGTGGGGTGCGTACAATGAGCAGTTCTTC

clone size: .
D gene: TRBD1
V gene: TRBV9
J gene: TRBJ1-1
CDR3 protein: CASSVDGDRGTEAFF
CDR3 DNA: TGTGCCAGCAGCGTAGATGGGGACAGAGGCACTGAAGCTTTCTTT

clone size: .
D gene: .
V gene: TRBV19
J gene: TRBJ1-1
CDR3 protein: CASSRQSVNTEAFF
CDR3 DNA: TGTGCCAGTAGTCGACAAAGCGTAAACACTGAAGCTTTCTTT

clone size: .
D gene: .
V gene: TRBV5-6
J gene: TRBJ1-2
CDR3 protein: CASSLGATNYGYTF
CDR3 DNA: TGTGCCAGCAGCTTAGGGGCAACTAACTATGGCTACACCTTC

clone size: .
D gene: TRBD1
V gene: TRBV5-8
J gene: TRBJ2-2
CDR3 protein: CASSLKDRTTGGTGELFF
CDR3 DNA: TGTGCCAGCAGCTTGAAAGACCGTACGACAGGGGGCACCGGGGAGCTGTTTTTT

clone size: .
D gene: TRBD1
V gene: TRBV27
J gene: TRBJ2-2
CDR3 protein: CASSPGTGGSGELFF
CDR3 DNA: TGTGCCAGCAGTCCAGGGACAGGGGGCTCCGGGGAGCTGTTTTTT

clone size: .
D gene: TRBD2
V gene: TRBV29-1
J gene: TRBJ2-4
CDR3 protein: CSVGAGIQNIQYF
CDR3 DNA: TGCAGCGTTGGAGCGGGGATCCAAAACATTCAGTACTTC

clone size: .
D gene: .
V gene: TRBV19
J gene: TRBJ2-1
CDR3 protein: CASSSTGFGNEQFF
CDR3 DNA: TGTGCCAGTAGTAGTACAGGGTTCGGCAATGAGCAGTTCTTC

clone size: .
D gene: TRBD1
V gene: TRBV2
J gene: TRBJ2-7
CDR3 protein: CASSGENRGWYEQYF
CDR3 DNA: TGTGCCAGCAGTGGAGAAAACAGGGGGTGGTACGAGCAGTACTTC

clone size: once
D gene: .
V gene: TRBV11-2
J gene: TRBJ2-4
CDR3 protein: CASSQGLGLGSDIQYF
CDR3 DNA: TGTGCCAGCAGCCAAGGGCTGGGTTTGGGGTCGGACATTCAGTACTTC

clone size: .
D gene: .
V gene: TRBV7-9
J gene: TRBJ2-3
CDR3 protein: CASSPQGGGASSTDTQYF
CDR3 DNA: TGTGCCAGCAGCCCCCAGGGGGGCGGGGCCTCTAGCACAGATACGCAGTATTTT

clone size: .
D gene: .
V gene: TRBV27
J gene: TRBJ1-1
CDR3 protein: CASSPQVSQGMNTEAFF
CDR3 DNA: TGTGCCAGCAGTCCACAAGTGTCACAGGGAATGAACACTGAAGCTTTCTTT

clone size: .
D gene: .
V gene: TRBV19
J gene: TRBJ1-5
CDR3 protein: CASSQGVTPNQPQHF
CDR3 DNA: TGTGCCAGTAGCCAAGGGGTCACCCCTAATCAGCCCCAGCATTTT

clone size: .
D gene: .
V gene: TRBV28
J gene: TRBJ1-2
CDR3 protein: CASSSAPRRNNYGYTF
CDR3 DNA: TGTGCCAGCAGTTCAGCCCCCAGGCGGAATAACTATGGCTACACCTTC

clone size: .
D gene: .
V gene: TRBV4-1
J gene: TRBJ1-1
CDR3 protein: CASSPHGNTEAFF
CDR3 DNA: TGCGCCAGCAGCCCCCACGGGAACACTGAAGCTTTCTTT

clone size: .
D gene: TRBD2
V gene: TRBV4-1
J gene: TRBJ2-5
CDR3 protein: CASSRLAAFQETQYF
CDR3 DNA: TGCGCCAGCAGCCGACTAGCGGCCTTCCAAGAGACCCAGTACTTC

clone size: .
D gene: TRBD1
V gene: TRBV10-2
J gene: TRBJ2-7
CDR3 protein: CASRLRRDSYYEQYF
CDR3 DNA: TGCGCCAGCAGGCTGCGCCGGGACAGCTACTACGAGCAGTACTTC

clone size: .
D gene: .
V gene: TRBV12-5
J gene: TRBJ2-7
CDR3 protein: CASGFAGEQYF
CDR3 DNA: TGTGCTAGTGGTTTCGCAGGGGAGCAGTACTTC

clone size: .
D gene: TRBD1
V gene: TRBV19
J gene: TRBJ2-7
CDR3 protein: CASRPGTGVEQYF
CDR3 DNA: TGTGCCAGTAGACCCGGGACAGGGGTCGAGCAGTACTTC

clone size: .
D gene: .
V gene: TRBV2
J gene: TRBJ2-2
CDR3 protein: CASRPPSWVGELFF
CDR3 DNA: TGTGCCAGCAGGCCCCCCTCGTGGGTCGGGGAGCTGTTTTTT

clone size: .
D gene: TRBD2
V gene: TRBV29-1
J gene: TRBJ2-7
CDR3 protein: CSVEDRLAGNYEQYF
CDR3 DNA: TGCAGCGTTGAAGATCGACTAGCGGGCAACTACGAGCAGTACTTC

clone size: .
D gene: TRBD1
V gene: TRBV27
J gene: TRBJ2-1
CDR3 protein: CASSLSTGSFYNEQFF
CDR3 DNA: TGTGCCAGCAGTTTATCGACAGGGTCCTTCTACAATGAGCAGTTCTTC

clone size: .
D gene: .
V gene: TRBV7-9
J gene: TRBJ2-3
CDR3 protein: CASSLSSDTQYF
CDR3 DNA: TGTGCCAGCAGCTTAAGTTCCGATACGCAGTATTTT

clone size: .
D gene: .
V gene: TRBV9
J gene: TRBJ2-2
CDR3 protein: CASSSRDGGGELFF
CDR3 DNA: TGTGCCAGCAGCTCCCGGGACGGGGGCGGGGAGCTGTTTTTT

clone size: .
D gene: .
V gene: TRBV7-8
J gene: TRBJ2-2
CDR3 protein: CASRVGGGHGELFF
CDR3 DNA: TGTGCCAGCAGGGTCGGGGGTGGTCACGGGGAGCTGTTTTTT

clone size: .
D gene: .
V gene: TRBV18
J gene: TRBJ2-5
CDR3 protein: CASSLRLERETQYF
CDR3 DNA: TGTGCCAGCTCACTAAGACTTGAGCGCGAGACCCAGTACTTC

clone size: .
D gene: TRBD1
V gene: TRBV28
J gene: TRBJ1-1
CDR3 protein: CASTPWSDRLNTEAFF
CDR3 DNA: TGTGCCAGCACCCCATGGTCGGACAGGCTGAACACTGAAGCTTTCTTT

clone size: .
D gene: .
V gene: TRBV29-1
J gene: TRBJ1-1
CDR3 protein: CSARGKTQNTEAFF
CDR3 DNA: TGCAGCGCGCGGGGGAAAACTCAGAACACTGAAGCTTTCTTT

clone size: .
D gene: TRBD2
V gene: TRBV13
J gene: TRBJ2-1
CDR3 protein: CASSFVSGGYNEQFF
CDR3 DNA: TGTGCCAGCAGCTTCGTTAGCGGGGGATACAATGAGCAGTTCTTC

clone size: .
D gene: .
V gene: TRBV28
J gene: TRBJ1-2
CDR3 protein: CASSTGTGYFGYGYTF
CDR3 DNA: TGTGCCAGCAGTACCGGAACAGGGTACTTTGGCTATGGCTACACCTTC

clone size: once
D gene: .
V gene: TRBV7-9
J gene: TRBJ2-3
CDR3 protein: CASSPRTDTQYF
CDR3 DNA: TGTGCCAGCAGCCCACGGACAGATACGCAGTATTTT

clone size: .
D gene: .
V gene: TRBV2
J gene: TRBJ2-7
CDR3 protein: CASSDLSYEQYF
CDR3 DNA: TGTGCCAGCAGTGATTTATCCTACGAGCAGTACTTC

clone size: .
D gene: TRBD1
V gene: TRBV27
J gene: TRBJ2-5
CDR3 protein: CASSSPGGTGQETQYF
CDR3 DNA: TGCGCCAGCAGTTCCCCCGGCGGGACAGGTCAAGAGACCCAGTACTTC

clone size: .
D gene: .
V gene: TRBV2
J gene: TRBJ2-5
CDR3 protein: CASIQPGGRETQYF
CDR3 DNA: TGTGCCAGCATCCAACCCGGGGGCAGGGAGACCCAGTACTTC

clone size: .
D gene: .
V gene: TRBV6-5
J gene: TRBJ1-1
CDR3 protein: CASRPPGNTEAFF
CDR3 DNA: TGTGCCAGCAGACCGCCGGGGAACACTGAAGCTTTCTTT

clone size: once
D gene: TRBD2
V gene: TRBV28
J gene: TRBJ2-1
CDR3 protein: CASSPWTSGSNEQFF
CDR3 DNA: TGTGCCAGCAGTCCGTGGACTAGCGGGAGTAATGAGCAGTTCTTC

clone size: .
D gene: TRBD2
V gene: TRBV7-7
J gene: TRBJ2-5
CDR3 protein: CASKVGGGPGETQYF
CDR3 DNA: TGTGCCAGCAAGGTTGGGGGAGGGCCGGGTGAGACCCAGTACTTC

clone size: .
D gene: TRBD1
V gene: TRBV27
J gene: TRBJ2-7
CDR3 protein: CASSLAGQGLYEQYF
CDR3 DNA: TGTGCCAGCAGTTTAGCGGGACAGGGTCTTTATGAGCAGTACTTC

clone size: .
D gene: .
V gene: TRBV28
J gene: TRBJ2-7
CDR3 protein: CASSNPAAGSYEQYF
CDR3 DNA: TGTGCCAGCAGCAACCCCGCGGCGGGGTCCTACGAGCAGTACTTC

clone size: .
D gene: .
V gene: TRBV4-2
J gene: TRBJ2-7
CDR3 protein: CASSQDGVRGIGSYEQYF
CDR3 DNA: TGTGCCAGCAGCCAAGATGGGGTTCGTGGGATTGGTTCCTACGAGCAGTACTTC

clone size: few
D gene: .
V gene: TRBV7-9
J gene: TRBJ1-2
CDR3 protein: CASSSVEYRGYTF
CDR3 DNA: TGTGCCAGCAGCAGCGTTGAGTATCGGGGCTACACCTTC

clone size: .
D gene: TRBD1
V gene: TRBV27
J gene: TRBJ2-1
CDR3 protein: CASSPRDRDYNEQFF
CDR3 DNA: TGTGCCAGCAGTCCAAGGGACAGGGACTACAATGAGCAGTTCTTC

clone size: .
D gene: .
V gene: TRBV15
J gene: TRBJ1-1
CDR3 protein: CATSRAPGSLNTEAFF
CDR3 DNA: TGTGCCACCAGCAGAGCCCCGGGCAGTTTGAACACTGAAGCTTTCTTT

clone size: once
D gene: TRBD2
V gene: TRBV9
J gene: TRBJ2-3
CDR3 protein: CASSVDPPGGSSTDTQYF
CDR3 DNA: TGTGCCAGCAGCGTAGATCCCCCGGGCGGGAGCAGCACAGATACGCAGTATTTT

clone size: .
D gene: .
V gene: TRBV6-1
J gene: TRBJ2-7
CDR3 protein: CASSATRGSYEQYF
CDR3 DNA: TGTGCCAGCAGTGCGACTAGAGGGTCCTACGAGCAGTACTTC

clone size: .
D gene: TRBD1
V gene: TRBV19
J gene: TRBJ2-5
CDR3 protein: CASSFMGTGRETQYF
CDR3 DNA: TGTGCCAGTAGTTTTATGGGGACAGGGCGTGAGACCCAGTACTTC

clone size: .
D gene: .
V gene: TRBV6-1
J gene: TRBJ1-1
CDR3 protein: CASSERTVMNTEAFF
CDR3 DNA: TGTGCCAGCAGTGAACGGACAGTCATGAACACTGAAGCTTTCTTT

clone size: .
D gene: .
V gene: TRBV5-1
J gene: TRBJ2-3
CDR3 protein: CASSLEAFGDTQYF
CDR3 DNA: TGCGCCAGCAGCTTGGAGGCATTCGGAGATACGCAGTATTTT

clone size: .
D gene: .
V gene: TRBV5-4
J gene: TRBJ2-4
CDR3 protein: CASSLGQSNIQYF
CDR3 DNA: TGTGCCAGCAGCCTCGGACAATCAAACATTCAGTACTTC

clone size: .
D gene: TRBD2
V gene: TRBV29-1
J gene: TRBJ2-5
CDR3 protein: CSVGLALQETQYF
CDR3 DNA: TGCAGCGTTGGACTAGCGTTACAAGAGACCCAGTACTTC

clone size: .
D gene: TRBD1
V gene: TRBV7-2
J gene: TRBJ1-2
CDR3 protein: CASSRDRGNYGYTF
CDR3 DNA: TGTGCCAGCAGCCGGGACAGGGGTAACTATGGCTACACCTTC

clone size: .
D gene: .
V gene: TRBV4-1
J gene: TRBJ2-7
CDR3 protein: CASSLRIQYYEQYF
CDR3 DNA: TGCGCCAGCAGCCTAAGGATACAGTACTACGAGCAGTACTTC

clone size: .
D gene: TRBD1
V gene: TRBV27
J gene: TRBJ1-4
CDR3 protein: CASNEQGAPSTNEKLFF
CDR3 DNA: TGTGCCAGCAATGAACAGGGGGCGCCCAGCACTAATGAAAAACTGTTTTTT

clone size: .
D gene: .
V gene: TRBV18
J gene: TRBJ2-5
CDR3 protein: CASSPPNSLGAQETQYF
CDR3 DNA: TGTGCCAGCTCACCACCGAACTCTCTGGGGGCACAAGAGACCCAGTACTTC

clone size: .
D gene: TRBD2
V gene: TRBV4-1
J gene: TRBJ2-7
CDR3 protein: CASSQAGLAGSYEQYF
CDR3 DNA: TGCGCCAGCAGCCAGGCGGGACTAGCGGGTTCCTACGAGCAGTACTTC

clone size: .
D gene: .
V gene: TRBV28
J gene: TRBJ2-7
CDR3 protein: CASSFPRAVFEQYF
CDR3 DNA: TGTGCCAGCAGTTTTCCCAGGGCCGTTTTCGAGCAGTACTTC

clone size: .
D gene: .
V gene: TRBV5-6
J gene: TRBJ1-1
CDR3 protein: CASSLPVGGGEAFF
CDR3 DNA: TGTGCCAGCAGCCTCCCGGTAGGCGGCGGTGAAGCTTTCTTT